The present T cell receptor beta chain was sequenced within a study of cytomegalovirus exposure and HLA in healthy donors. Broader study findings: Most TCR sequences were rare, but some public TCRs occurred in many donors. Published work reported that the classifier diagnosed cytomegalovirus status with high specificity and sensitivity. A later analysis reportedly found that, within productive TCRs, an Asian-associated ancestry cluster had fewer N-insertions than the mean observed across the approximately 600 donors. Productive rates of about 87% or about 30% were seen for most TCR beta V segments in an earlier analysis.

Concerning this clone itself: Its target is not known.

The V end lost 4 bases, the J end lost 6 bases, and 16 bases lay between the germline ends. CDR1 is SGHRS and CDR2 is YFSETQ in the germline V gene. This CDR3 is built from 15 residues. With 60 Vbeta and 13 Jbeta primers, the PCR was carried out. TCRdb keeps only in-frame clones here, not all; method: immunoSEQ multiplex PCR. This table holds approximately 120,000 clones, about 79% found once. J is TRBJ1-4 and V is TRBV5-1; D is possibly TRBD1 (6 bases). The source material was PBMCs. The source is a man aged 50 to 60 in good health and CMV-seronegative. CDR3 nucleotide sequence: TGCGCCAGCAGCGTGACAACAGGGAGGGATGAAAAACTGTTTTTT. Translated, it gives CASSVTTGRDEKLFF.